The sequence of this TCR beta chain was determined in a study of T cell changes during pregnancy in multiple sclerosis. The CDR3 length is 13 residues. Germline assignment: CDR1 MNHNY and CDR2 SVGAGI (reference sequence). V was cut by 7 bases and J by 5 bases, with 12 bases left in between. Profiled with immunoSEQ multiplex PCR; TCRdb holds only in-frame clones, not every one. The table lists more than 20,000 clones, less than 95% of them singletons. The material was CD4+ T cells from peripheral blood mononuclear cells, obtained in the third trimester of pregnancy. The chain has TRBV6-6 and TRBJ2-4; D may be TRBD1 (6 bases). This receptor was identified in a female donor with multiple sclerosis, enrolled in a pregnancy study. This chain's CDR3 is CASNIRQENIQYF. CDR3 coding DNA: TGTGCCAGCAATATAAGACAGGAAAACATTCAGTACTTC.